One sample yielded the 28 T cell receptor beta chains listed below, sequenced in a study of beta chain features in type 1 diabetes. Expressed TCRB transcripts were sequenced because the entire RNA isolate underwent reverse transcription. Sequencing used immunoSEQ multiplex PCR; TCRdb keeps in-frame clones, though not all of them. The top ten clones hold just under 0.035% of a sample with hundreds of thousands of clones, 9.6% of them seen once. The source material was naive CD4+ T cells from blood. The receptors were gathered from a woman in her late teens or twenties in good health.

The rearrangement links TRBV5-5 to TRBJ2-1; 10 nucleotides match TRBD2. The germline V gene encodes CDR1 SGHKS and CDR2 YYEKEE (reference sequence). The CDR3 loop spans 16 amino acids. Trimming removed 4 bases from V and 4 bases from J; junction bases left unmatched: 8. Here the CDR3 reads CASSPGLAATYNEQFF. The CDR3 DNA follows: TGTGCCAGCAGCCCCGGACTAGCGGCTACTTACAATGAGCAGTTCTTC.

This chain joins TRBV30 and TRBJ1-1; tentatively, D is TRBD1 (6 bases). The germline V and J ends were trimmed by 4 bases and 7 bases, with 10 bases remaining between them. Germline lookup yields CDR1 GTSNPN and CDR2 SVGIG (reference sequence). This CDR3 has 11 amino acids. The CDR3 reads CAWTHRDEAFF. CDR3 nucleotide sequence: TGTGCCTGGACCCACAGGGATGAAGCTTTCTTT. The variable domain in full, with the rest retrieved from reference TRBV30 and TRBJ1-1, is SQTIHQWPATLVQPVGSPLSLECTVEGTSNPNLYWYRQAAGRGLQLLFYSVGIGQISSEVPQNLSASRPQDRQFILSSKKLLLSDSGFYLCAWTHRDEAFFGQGTRLTVV.

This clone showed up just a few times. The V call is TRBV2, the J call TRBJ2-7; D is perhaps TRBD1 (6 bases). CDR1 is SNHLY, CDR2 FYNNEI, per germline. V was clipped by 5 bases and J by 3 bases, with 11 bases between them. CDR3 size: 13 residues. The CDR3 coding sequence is TGTGCCAGCAGTTGGGACACCGTCTACGAGCAGTACTTC. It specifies CASSWDTVYEQYF.

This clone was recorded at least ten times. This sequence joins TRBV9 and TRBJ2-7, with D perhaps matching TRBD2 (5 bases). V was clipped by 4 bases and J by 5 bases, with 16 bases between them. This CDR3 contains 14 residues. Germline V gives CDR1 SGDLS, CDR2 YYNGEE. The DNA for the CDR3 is TGTGCCAGCAGCCCCCGGGCCCTCGGGAACGAGCAGTACTTC. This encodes CASSPRALGNEQYF.

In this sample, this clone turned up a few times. The chain's CDR3 is CASSPPSGGETQYF. Written as DNA, the CDR3 is TGTGCCAGCTCACCACCGTCAGGGGGAGAGACCCAGTACTTC. The rearrangement uses TRBV18 and TRBJ2-5, with 7 bases that match TRBD1. This CDR3 region has 14 residues. Germline lookup yields CDR1 KGHSH and CDR2 LQKENI. J gave up 4 bases and V 0 bases, and 2 bases lay outside the gene matches.

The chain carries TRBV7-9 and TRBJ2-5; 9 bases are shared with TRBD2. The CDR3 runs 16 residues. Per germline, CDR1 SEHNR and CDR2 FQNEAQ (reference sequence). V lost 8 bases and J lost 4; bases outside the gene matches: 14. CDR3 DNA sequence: TGTGCCAGCGGGAAGTCCGCTAGCGGGAAGGGAGAGACCCAGTACTTC. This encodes CASGKSASGKGETQYF.

The CDR3 is CASSYVRNSDEQYF. The CDR3 coding sequence is TGTGCCAGCAGCTATGTCAGAAATTCAGACGAGCAGTACTTC. The chain combines TRBV5-4 with TRBJ2-7; D not resolved. The CDR3 consists of 14 residues. The V gene lost 3 bases and the J gene lost 5 bases, with 15 bases spanning the gap. Germline assignment: CDR1 SGHNT and CDR2 YYREEE (reference sequence). Together with reference TRBV5-4 and TRBJ2-7, the CDR3 gives the full variable domain: ETGVTQSPTHLIKTRGQQVTLRCSSQSGHNTVSWYQQALGQGPQFIFQYYREEENGRGNFPPRFSGLQFPNYSSELNVNALELDDSALYLCASSYVRNSDEQYFGPGTRLTVT.

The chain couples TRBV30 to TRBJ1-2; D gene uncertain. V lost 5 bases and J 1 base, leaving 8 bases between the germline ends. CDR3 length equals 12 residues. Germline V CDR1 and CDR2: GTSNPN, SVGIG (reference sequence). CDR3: CAWGRYNYGYTF. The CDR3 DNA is TGTGCCTGGGGCAGGTATAACTATGGCTACACCTTC.

For the CDR3, the DNA is TGCGCCAGCAGCTTAGGACTAGCGGACCGGTTTGGGGAGACCCAGTACTTC. This sequence encodes CASSLGLADRFGETQYF. This chain links TRBV5-1 with TRBJ2-5, with 10 positions matching TRBD2. V shed 2 bases, J shed 5 bases, and the junction held 12 bases outside the gene matches. This CDR3 is built from 17 residues. CDR1 SGHRS and CDR2 YFSETQ come from the germline V gene.

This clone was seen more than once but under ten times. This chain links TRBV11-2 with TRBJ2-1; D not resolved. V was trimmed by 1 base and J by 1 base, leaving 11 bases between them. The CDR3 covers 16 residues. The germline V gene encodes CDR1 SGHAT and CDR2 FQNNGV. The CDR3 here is CASSLVLDASYNEQFF. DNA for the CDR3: TGTGCCAGCAGCTTAGTTCTAGACGCGTCCTACAATGAGCAGTTCTTC.

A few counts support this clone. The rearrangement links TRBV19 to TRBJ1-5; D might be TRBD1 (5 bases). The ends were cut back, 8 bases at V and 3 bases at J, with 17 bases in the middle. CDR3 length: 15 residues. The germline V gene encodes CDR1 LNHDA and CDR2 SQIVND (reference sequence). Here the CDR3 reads CASSLGGDYNQPQHF. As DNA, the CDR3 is TGTGCCAGTTCACTGGGAGGGGACTACAATCAGCCCCAGCATTTT.

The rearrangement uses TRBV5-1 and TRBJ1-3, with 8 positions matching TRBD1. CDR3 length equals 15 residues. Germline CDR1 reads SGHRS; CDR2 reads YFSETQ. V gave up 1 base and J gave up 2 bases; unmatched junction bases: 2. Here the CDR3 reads CASSLPTGAGNTIYF. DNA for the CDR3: TGCGCCAGCAGCTTGCCGACAGGGGCTGGAAACACCATATATTTT. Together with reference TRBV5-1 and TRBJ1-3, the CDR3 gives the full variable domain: KAGVTQTPRYLIKTRGQQVTLSCSPISGHRSVSWYQQTPGQGLQFLFEYFSETQRNKGNFPGRFSGRQFSNSRSEMNVSTLELGDSALYLCASSLPTGAGNTIYFGEGSWLTVV.

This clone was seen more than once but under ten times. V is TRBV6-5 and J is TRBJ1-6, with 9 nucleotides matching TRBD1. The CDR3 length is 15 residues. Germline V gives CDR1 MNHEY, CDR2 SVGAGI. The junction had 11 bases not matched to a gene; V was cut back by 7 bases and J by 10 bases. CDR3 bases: TGTGCCAGCACCCCTGGACAGGGGAAAGGATCACCCCTCCACTTT. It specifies CASTPGQGKGSPLHF.

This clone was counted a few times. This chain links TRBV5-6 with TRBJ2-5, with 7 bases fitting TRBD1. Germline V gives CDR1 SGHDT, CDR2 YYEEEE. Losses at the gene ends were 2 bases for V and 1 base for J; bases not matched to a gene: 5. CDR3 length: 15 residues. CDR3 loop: CASSFTQGVQETQYF. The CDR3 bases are TGTGCCAGCAGCTTTACTCAGGGGGTCCAAGAGACCCAGTACTTC.

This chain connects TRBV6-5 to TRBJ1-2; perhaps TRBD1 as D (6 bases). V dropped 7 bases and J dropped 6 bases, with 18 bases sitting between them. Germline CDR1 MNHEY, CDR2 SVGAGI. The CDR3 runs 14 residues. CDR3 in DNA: TGTGCCAGCACCCTCCGGGGGGCGCGGAATGGCTACACCTTC. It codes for CASTLRGARNGYTF.

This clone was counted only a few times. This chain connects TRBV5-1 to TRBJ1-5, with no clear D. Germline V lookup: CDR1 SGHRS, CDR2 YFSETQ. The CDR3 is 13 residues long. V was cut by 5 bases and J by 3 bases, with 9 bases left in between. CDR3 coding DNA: TGCGCCAGCAGTCCTGACACCAATCAGCCCCAGCATTTT. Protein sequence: CASSPDTNQPQHF.

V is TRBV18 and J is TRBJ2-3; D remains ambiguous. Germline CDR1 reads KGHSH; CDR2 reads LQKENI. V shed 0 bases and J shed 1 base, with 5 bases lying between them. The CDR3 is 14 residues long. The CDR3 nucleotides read TGTGCCAGCTCACCACCGTCCGGCACAGATACGCAGTATTTT. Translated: CASSPPSGTDTQYF.

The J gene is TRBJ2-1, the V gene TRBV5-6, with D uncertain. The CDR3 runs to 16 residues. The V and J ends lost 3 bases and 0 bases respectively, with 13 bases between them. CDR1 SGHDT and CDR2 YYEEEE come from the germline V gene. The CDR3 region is CASSSVGLSSYNEQFF. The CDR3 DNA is TGTGCCAGCAGCTCGGTTGGGCTTAGCTCCTACAATGAGCAGTTCTTC.

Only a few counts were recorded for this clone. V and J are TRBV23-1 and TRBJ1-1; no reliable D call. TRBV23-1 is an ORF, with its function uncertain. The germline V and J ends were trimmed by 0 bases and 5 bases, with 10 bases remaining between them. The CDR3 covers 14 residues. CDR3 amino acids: CASSQSLDRTEAFF. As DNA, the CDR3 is TGCGCCAGCAGTCAATCCCTAGATCGGACTGAAGCTTTCTTT.

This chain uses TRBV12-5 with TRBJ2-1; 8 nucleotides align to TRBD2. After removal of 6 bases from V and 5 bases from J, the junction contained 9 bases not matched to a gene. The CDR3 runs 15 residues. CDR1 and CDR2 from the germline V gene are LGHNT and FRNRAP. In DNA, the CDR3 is TGTGCTAGTGGCTGGACTAGCTTCAACGACAATGAGCAGTTCTTC. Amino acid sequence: CASGWTSFNDNEQFF.

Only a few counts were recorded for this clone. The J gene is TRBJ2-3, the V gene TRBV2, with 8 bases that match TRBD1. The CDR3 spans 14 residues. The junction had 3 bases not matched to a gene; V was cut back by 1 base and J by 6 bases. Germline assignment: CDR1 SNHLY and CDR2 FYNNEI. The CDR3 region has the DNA TGTGCCAGCAGTGAAGGGACAGGGTTTGATACGCAGTATTTT. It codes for CASSEGTGFDTQYF.

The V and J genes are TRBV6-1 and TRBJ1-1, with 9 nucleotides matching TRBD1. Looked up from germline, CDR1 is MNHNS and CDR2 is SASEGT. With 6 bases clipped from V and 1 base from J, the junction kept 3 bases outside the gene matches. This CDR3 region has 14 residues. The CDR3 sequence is CASSLDRGNTEAFF. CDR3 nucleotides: TGTGCCAGCAGCCTGGACAGGGGGAACACTGAAGCTTTCTTT.

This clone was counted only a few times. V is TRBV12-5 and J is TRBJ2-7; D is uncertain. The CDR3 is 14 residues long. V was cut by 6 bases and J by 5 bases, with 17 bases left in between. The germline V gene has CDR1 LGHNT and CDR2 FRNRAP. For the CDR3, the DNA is TGTGCTAGTGGGCCTAGAGAACGCGCCCACGAGCAGTACTTC. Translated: CASGPRERAHEQYF.

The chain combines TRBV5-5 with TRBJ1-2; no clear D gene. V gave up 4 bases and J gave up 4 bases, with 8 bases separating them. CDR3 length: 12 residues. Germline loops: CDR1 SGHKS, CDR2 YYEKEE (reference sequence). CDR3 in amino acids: CASSDPGYGYTF. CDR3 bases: TGTGCCAGCAGCGATCCCGGCTATGGCTACACCTTC.

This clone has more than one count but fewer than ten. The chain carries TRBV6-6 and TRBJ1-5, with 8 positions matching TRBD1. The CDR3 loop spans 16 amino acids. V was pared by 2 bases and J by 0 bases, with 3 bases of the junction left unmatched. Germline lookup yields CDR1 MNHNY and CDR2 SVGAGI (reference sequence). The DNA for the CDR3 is TGTGCCAGCAGTTACGGACAGGGTCATAGCAATCAGCCCCAGCATTTT. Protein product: CASSYGQGHSNQPQHF.

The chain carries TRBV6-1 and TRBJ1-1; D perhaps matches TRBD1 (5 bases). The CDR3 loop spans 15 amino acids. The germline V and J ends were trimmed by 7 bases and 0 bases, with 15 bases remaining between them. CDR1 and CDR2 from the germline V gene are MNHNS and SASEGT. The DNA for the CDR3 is TGTGCCAGCACCCGAACGGGGGACGTGAACACTGAAGCTTTCTTT. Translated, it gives CASTRTGDVNTEAFF.

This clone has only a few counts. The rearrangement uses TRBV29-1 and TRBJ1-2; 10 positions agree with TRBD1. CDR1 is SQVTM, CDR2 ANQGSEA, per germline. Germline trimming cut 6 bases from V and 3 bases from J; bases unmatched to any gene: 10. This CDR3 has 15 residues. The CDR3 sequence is CSVRRRDRGYYGYTF. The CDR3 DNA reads TGCAGCGTGCGAAGGAGGGACAGGGGCTACTATGGCTACACCTTC. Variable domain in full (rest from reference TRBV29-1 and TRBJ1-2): SAVISQKPSRDICQRGTSLTIQCQVDSQVTMMFWYRQQPGQSLTLIATANQGSEATYESGFVIDKFPISRPNLTFSTLTVSNMSPEDSSIYLCSVRRRDRGYYGYTFGSGTRLTVV.

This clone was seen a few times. The CDR3 DNA follows: TGTGCCAGCAGTGGGCCCGGGACAGACAACACTGAAGCTTTCTTT. The encoded protein is CASSGPGTDNTEAFF. The chain carries TRBV2 and TRBJ1-1; 7 nucleotides match TRBD1. The CDR3 consists of 15 residues. Germline V lookup: CDR1 SNHLY, CDR2 FYNNEI. V lost 4 bases, J lost 2 bases, and 7 bases stayed unmatched.